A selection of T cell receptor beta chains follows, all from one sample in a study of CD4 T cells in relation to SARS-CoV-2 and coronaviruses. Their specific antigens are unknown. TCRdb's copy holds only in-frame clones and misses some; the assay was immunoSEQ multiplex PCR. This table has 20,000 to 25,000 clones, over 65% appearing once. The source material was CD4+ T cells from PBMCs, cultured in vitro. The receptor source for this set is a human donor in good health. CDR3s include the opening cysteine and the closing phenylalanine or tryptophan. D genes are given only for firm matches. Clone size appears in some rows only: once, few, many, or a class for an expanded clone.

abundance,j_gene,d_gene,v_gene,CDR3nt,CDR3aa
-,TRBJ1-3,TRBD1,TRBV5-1,TGCGCCAGCAGCTTGTCAGGGGGCTCTGGAAACACCATATATTTT,CASSLSGGSGNTIYF
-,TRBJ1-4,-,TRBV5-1,TGCGCCAGCAGCTTGGAGGCAGGCACCAATGAAAAACTGTTTTTT,CASSLEAGTNEKLFF
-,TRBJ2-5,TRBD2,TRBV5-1,TGCGCCAGCAGCTTGGCAATTCCGGGACTAGCGGGAGGGCCTCGAGGAGAAAAAGAGACCCAGTACTTC,CASSLAIPGLAGGPRGEKETQYF
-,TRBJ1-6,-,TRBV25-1,TGTGCCAGCAGTGCCAGCGCGGATAGTTCACCCCTCCACTTT,CASSASADSSPLHF
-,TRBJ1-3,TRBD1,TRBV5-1,TGCGCCAGCAGCTTGTCCGGGACAGAGTTCTCTGGAAACACCATATATTTT,CASSLSGTEFSGNTIYF
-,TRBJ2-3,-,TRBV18,TGTGCCAGCTCCCGGGACCCTATGACAGATACGCAGTATTTT,CASSRDPMTDTQYF
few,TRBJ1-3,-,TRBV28,TGTGCCAGCAGTTTACCCCCAGGCTCTGGAAACACCATATATTTT,CASSLPPGSGNTIYF
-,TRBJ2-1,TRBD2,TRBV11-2,TGTGCCAGCACCCATCCTGCGGGAGCTTACAATGAGCAGTTCTTC,CASTHPAGAYNEQFF
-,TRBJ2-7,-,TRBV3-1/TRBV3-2,TGTGCCAGCAGCCAAGCCCCCACAGGGCCCTACGAGCAGTACTTC,CASSQAPTGPYEQYF
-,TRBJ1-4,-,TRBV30,TGTGCCTGGAGTCTCACAGGGAGGAGGGGTGAAAAACTGTTTTTT,CAWSLTGRRGEKLFF
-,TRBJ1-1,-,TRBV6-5,TGTGCCAGCAGCTACGGGACCGCGAACACTGAAGCTTTCTTT,CASSYGTANTEAFF
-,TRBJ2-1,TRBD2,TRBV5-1,TGCGCCAGCAGCTACATTACCGGACTAGCGGAGAACAATGAGCAGTTCTTC,CASSYITGLAENNEQFF
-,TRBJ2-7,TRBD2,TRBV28,TGTGCCAGCACGGCGGGAGTTGGCTACGAGCAGTACTTC,CASTAGVGYEQYF
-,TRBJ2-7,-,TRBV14,TGTGCCAGCAGCAGTCAGGGGTACGAGCAGTACTTC,CASSSQGYEQYF
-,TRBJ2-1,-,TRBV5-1,TGCGCCAGCAAGCTGGATAGCGGCTCCTACAATGAGCAGTTCTTC,CASKLDSGSYNEQFF
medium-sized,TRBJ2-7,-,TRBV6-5,TGTGCCAGTAGGGCGGCGTCTAGCTGGTCCTACGAGCAGTACTTC,CASRAASSWSYEQYF
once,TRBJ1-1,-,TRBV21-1,TGTGCCAGCAGCAAAGATTTTAGGGAAATGAACACTGAAGCTTTCTTT,CASSKDFREMNTEAFF
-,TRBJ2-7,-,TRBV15,TGTGCCACCAGCAGAGGGAAGTACGAGCAGTACTTC,CATSRGKYEQYF
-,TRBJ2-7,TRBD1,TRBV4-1,TGCGCCAGCAGCCGACGGGACAGGGGCTACGAGCAGTACTTC,CASSRRDRGYEQYF
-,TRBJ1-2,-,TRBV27,TGTGCCAGCAGTTTGGGCCAGTCCGGTGGCTACACCTTC,CASSLGQSGGYTF
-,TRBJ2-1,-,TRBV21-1,TGTGCCAGCAGCAAAGTCCCTAGCGGGGCCTTACGGGAGCAGTTCTTC,CASSKVPSGALREQFF
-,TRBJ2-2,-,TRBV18,TGTGCCAGCTCACCGTCGCGGATGCTCACCGGGGAGCTGTTTTTT,CASSPSRMLTGELFF
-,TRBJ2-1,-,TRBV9,TGTGCCAGCAGCCCCCGTTCATACAATGAGCAGTTCTTC,CASSPRSYNEQFF
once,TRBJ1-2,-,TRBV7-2,TGTGCCAGCAGCTTAGCTGGGGATTACTATGGCTACACCTTC,CASSLAGDYYGYTF
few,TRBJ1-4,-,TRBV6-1,TGTGCCAGCAGTGATCAGACAGCGGGTAATGAAAAACTGTTTTTT,CASSDQTAGNEKLFF
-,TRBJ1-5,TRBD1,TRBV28,TGTGCCAGCAGCCCAGGAGACCGAAGAAACAGGGGGCGCTGGCAGCCCCAGCATTTT,CASSPGDRRNRGRWQPQHF
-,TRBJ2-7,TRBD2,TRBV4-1,TGCGCCAGCAGCCAAGGTGGGGCGGGAGGGCCTTTGGACGAGCAGTACTTC,CASSQGGAGGPLDEQYF
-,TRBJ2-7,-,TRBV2,TGTGCCAGCAGAATGGGCGTAACTAGCGAGCAGTACTTC,CASRMGVTSEQYF
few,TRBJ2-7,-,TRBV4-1,TGCGCCAGCAGCCAAGCCGAAAGCTCCTACGAGCAGTACTTC,CASSQAESSYEQYF
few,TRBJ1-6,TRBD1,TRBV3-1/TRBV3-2,TGTGCCAGCAGCCCGAACAGGGGGGCGAAAATGGATTCACCCCTCCACTTT,CASSPNRGAKMDSPLHF
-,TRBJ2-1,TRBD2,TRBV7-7,TGTGCCAGCAGCTTGTCAGCGGGAGGCTCCTACAATGAGCAGTTCTTC,CASSLSAGGSYNEQFF
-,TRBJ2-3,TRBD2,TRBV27,TGTGCCAGCAGCCCTAGCGGGAGGGCGGCAGATACGCAGTATTTT,CASSPSGRAADTQYF
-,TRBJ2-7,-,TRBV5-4,TGTGCCAGCAGCTTGGAAGGAAGCTCCTACGAGCAGTACTTC,CASSLEGSSYEQYF
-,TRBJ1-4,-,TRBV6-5,TGTGCCAGCAGTTGGGCAGAATACGAAAAACTGTTTTTT,CASSWAEYEKLFF
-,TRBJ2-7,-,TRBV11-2,TGTGCCAGCAGCCTCGACAGCTACGAGCAGTACTTC,CASSLDSYEQYF
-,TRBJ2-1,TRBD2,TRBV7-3,TGTGCCAGCAGCGAAACTAGCGGGAGAGTCTATGAGCAGTTCTTC,CASSETSGRVYEQFF
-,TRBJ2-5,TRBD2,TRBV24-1,TGTGCCACCGGGGGACTAGCGGCAGACCAAGAGACCCAGTACTTC,CATGGLAADQETQYF